Following are 2 T cell receptor beta chains from one sample sequenced in a study of early T cells in non-severe SARS-CoV-2 infection. TCRdb processed the 5' RACE reads anew with MiXCR; each CDR3 protein has one entry. The sample shows roughly 35,000 distinct CDR3 sequences, roughly 5.9% of them seen only once. What was sequenced was whole blood. These receptors all stem from an adult who was a healthcare worker with PCR-confirmed SARS-CoV-2 infection or an uninfected control (not recorded which).

This clonotype appeared many times. J is TRBJ1-1 and V is TRBV7-9, with D unclear. Germline V gene lookup returns CDR1 SEHNR and CDR2 FQNEAQ (reference sequence). The CDR3 length is 15 residues. V lost 1 base, J lost 1 base, and 10 bases lay in between. The CDR3 DNA reads TGTGCCAGCAGCTTAGATCTCCTACGGAACACTGAAGCTTTCTTT. Encoded protein: CASSLDLLRNTEAFF.

This chain connects TRBV20-1 to TRBJ2-3; 11 bases are a match to TRBD2. CDR3 size: 17 residues. The V segment lost 0 bases and the J segment 0 bases; nucleotides outside the gene matches: 5. The germline gives CDR1 DFQATT, CDR2 SNEGSKA (reference sequence). The CDR3: CSARDPRLAGSTDTQYF. Written as DNA, the CDR3 is TGCAGTGCTAGAGATCCCAGACTAGCGGGGAGCACAGATACGCAGTATTTT.